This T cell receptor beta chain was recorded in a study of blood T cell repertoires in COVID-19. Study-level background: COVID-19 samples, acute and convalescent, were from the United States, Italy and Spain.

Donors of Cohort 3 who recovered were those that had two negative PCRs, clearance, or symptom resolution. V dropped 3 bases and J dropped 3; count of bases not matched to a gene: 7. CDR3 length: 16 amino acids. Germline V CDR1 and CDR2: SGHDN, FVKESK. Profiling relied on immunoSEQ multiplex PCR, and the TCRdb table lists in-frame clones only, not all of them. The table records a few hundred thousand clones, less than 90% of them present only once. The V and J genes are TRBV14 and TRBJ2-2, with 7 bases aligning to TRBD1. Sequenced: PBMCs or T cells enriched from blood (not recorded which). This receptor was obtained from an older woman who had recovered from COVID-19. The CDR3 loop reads CASSQDDRADTGELFF. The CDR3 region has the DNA TGTGCCAGCAGCCAGGACGACAGGGCCGACACCGGGGAGCTGTTTTTT.